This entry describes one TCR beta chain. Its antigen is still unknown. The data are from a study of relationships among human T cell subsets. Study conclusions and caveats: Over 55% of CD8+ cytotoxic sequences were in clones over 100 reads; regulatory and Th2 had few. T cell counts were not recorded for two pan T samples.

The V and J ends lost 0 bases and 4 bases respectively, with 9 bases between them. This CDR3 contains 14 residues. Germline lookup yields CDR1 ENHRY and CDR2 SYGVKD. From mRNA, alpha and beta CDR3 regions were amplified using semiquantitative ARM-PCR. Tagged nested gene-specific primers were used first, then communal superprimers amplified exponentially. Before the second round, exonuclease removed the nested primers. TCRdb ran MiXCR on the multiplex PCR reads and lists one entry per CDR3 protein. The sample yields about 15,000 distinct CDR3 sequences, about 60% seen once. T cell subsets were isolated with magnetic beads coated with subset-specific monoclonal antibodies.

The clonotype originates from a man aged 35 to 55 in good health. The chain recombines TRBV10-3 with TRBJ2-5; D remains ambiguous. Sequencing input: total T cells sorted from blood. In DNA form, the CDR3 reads TGTGCCATCAGTGAGTCGATATCCGGAGAGACCCAGTACTTC. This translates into CAISESISGETQYF.